This passage covers 2 T cell receptor beta chains from one sample sequenced in a study of T cells in tumors after PD-1 blockade. Sequencing was performed with immunoSEQ multiplex PCR; in TCRdb, only in-frame clones are kept and a portion is missing. The repertoire has approximately 47,000 clones, 81% of them found once; the top ten carry about 4%. Sample: PBMCs, taken before anti-PD-1 treatment. These receptors were obtained from a human donor with basal cell carcinoma.

The rearrangement uses TRBV4-1 and TRBJ2-3; 10 bases map to TRBD2. The V gene end was trimmed by 2 bases and the J gene end by 4 bases; junction bases not matched to a gene: 9. Looked up from germline, CDR1 is MGHRA and CDR2 is YSYEKL. This CDR3 spans 17 amino acids. CDR3 sequence: CASSQTSAGGPPDTQYF. CDR3 coding DNA: TGCGCCAGCAGCCAAACCTCAGCGGGGGGGCCCCCAGATACGCAGTATTTT.

The genes are TRBV13 and TRBJ2-1; 9 positions agree with TRBD2. CDR1 and CDR2 from the germline V gene are PRHDT and FYEKMQ (reference sequence). V shed 4 bases, J shed 3 bases, and the junction held 4 bases outside the gene matches. This CDR3 spans 15 amino acids. The CDR3 region is CASSSSGGFYNEQFF. In nucleotides, the CDR3 is TGTGCCAGCAGCTCGAGCGGGGGGTTCTACAATGAGCAGTTCTTC. Combining the CDR3 with reference TRBV13 and TRBJ2-1 gives the whole variable domain AAGVIQSPRHLIKEKRETATLKCYPIPRHDTVYWYQQGPGQDPQFLISFYEKMQSDKGSIPDRFSAQQFSDYHSELNMSSLELGDSALYFCASSSSGGFYNEQFFGPGTRLTVL.